This entry lists 27 T cell receptor beta chains sequenced from one sample in a study of blood T cell repertoires in COVID-19. The data were produced by immunoSEQ multiplex PCR, yet TCRdb's version contains in-frame clones alone and is incomplete. There are about 45,000 clones in the sample; about four fifths occur only once, and over 13% lies in the top ten. The sequenced sample consisted of peripheral blood. Source of these receptors: a human donor in a cohort sampled during active COVID-19.

This clone appeared once. The rearrangement uses TRBV20-1 and TRBJ2-6, with D possibly being TRBD1 (6 bases). The CDR3 runs to 13 residues. The V end was cut by 3 bases, the J end by 4 bases, with 7 bases between. The V gene's germline CDR1 is DFQATT and CDR2 SNEGSKA (reference sequence). The CDR3 here is CSASGTGANVLTF. The DNA of the CDR3 is TGCAGTGCTAGTGGGACAGGGGCCAACGTCCTGACTTTC.

V usage is TRBV29-1 and J usage is TRBJ2-5, with a weak D call TRBD2 (6 bases). Per the germline V gene, CDR1 is SQVTM and CDR2 is ANQGSEA. This CDR3 contains 14 residues. Trimming took off 5 bases at V and 2 bases at J, with 15 bases between the two ends. The CDR3 DNA follows: TGCAGCGTTCGCTGGGACGGGGGACAAGAGACCCAGTACTTC. It codes for CSVRWDGGQETQYF.

The V call is TRBV5-1, the J call TRBJ2-7; 10 nucleotides match TRBD2. Germline loops: CDR1 SGHRS, CDR2 YFSETQ. The ends lost 0 bases at V and 4 bases at J; junction bases unmatched: 16. The CDR3 is 19 residues long. In nucleotides, the CDR3 is TGCGCCAGCAGCTTGGCGGGCGGGAGCGGGAGGGCCTCCCCATACGAGCAGTACTTC. Encoded protein: CASSLAGGSGRASPYEQYF.

The chain uses TRBV5-4 and TRBJ2-1; TRBD2 matches at 14 bases. V was clipped by 4 bases and J by 8 bases; unmatched bases: 8. The CDR3 loop spans 16 amino acids. The V gene's germline CDR1 is SGHNT and CDR2 YYREEE (reference sequence). CDR3 nucleotides: TGTGCCAGCAGCCCGCGCGGGACTAGCGGGAGTCATGAGCAGTTCTTC. This gives the protein CASSPRGTSGSHEQFF.

The V gene is TRBV6-2 or TRBV6-3, the J gene TRBJ1-1, with D possibly TRBD1 on 5 matching bases. V was trimmed by 5 bases and J by 9 bases, leaving 22 bases between them. The length of the CDR3 is 15 residues. Germline CDR1 MNHEY, CDR2 SVGEGT. The CDR3 spells CASSPPDRGLEKAFF. CDR3 nucleotides: TGTGCCAGCAGTCCGCCCGACCGGGGACTCGAGAAAGCTTTCTTT.

The chain uses TRBV28 and TRBJ2-7, with 7 positions matching TRBD1. In germline, CDR1 is MDHEN, CDR2 SYDVKM. The CDR3 is made up of 12 amino acids. V shed 7 bases and J 5 bases; nucleotides not matched to a gene: 5. CDR3 bases: TGTGCCAGCACTATAGGGGGCGACGAGCAGTACTTC. It encodes CASTIGGDEQYF.

The chain joins TRBV7-2 to TRBJ2-7; D is perhaps TRBD1 (6 bases). CDR1 SGHTA and CDR2 FQGNSA come from the germline V gene. This CDR3 contains 16 residues. V was shortened by 1 base and J by 1 base, with 14 bases between the two germline ends. CDR3 in amino acids: CASSLGQVGSSYEQYF. The CDR3 DNA reads TGTGCCAGCAGCTTAGGACAGGTGGGTTCTTCCTACGAGCAGTACTTC.

The V and J genes are TRBV11-2 and TRBJ2-1, with D perhaps matching TRBD1 (6 bases). The germline CDR1 and CDR2 sequences are SGHAT and FQNNGV. The CDR3 length is 13 residues. Trimming stripped 5 bases from V and 10 bases from J, with 15 bases between. The CDR3 loop is CASSRQEMGEQFF. CDR3 DNA sequence: TGTGCCAGCAGCCGACAGGAGATGGGCGAGCAGTTCTTC.

The chain couples TRBV6-5 to TRBJ2-3, with 7 bases fitting TRBD1. CDR1 MNHEY and CDR2 SVGAGI come from the germline V gene. This CDR3 is 14 amino acids long. V lost 5 bases and J lost 5; bases outside the gene matches: 7. In DNA, the CDR3 is TGTGCCAGCAGTACAACGAGGGGGCAAGATACGCAGTATTTT. This encodes CASSTTRGQDTQYF.

The chain uses TRBV4-1 and TRBJ1-3; 8 nucleotides agree with TRBD1. Per the germline V gene, CDR1 is MGHRA and CDR2 is YSYEKL. The ends lost 4 bases at V and 1 base at J; junction bases unmatched: 6. This CDR3 is 16 amino acids long. The CDR3 is CASSPGQGPSGNTIYF. CDR3 coding DNA: TGCGCCAGCAGCCCTGGACAGGGACCTTCTGGAAACACCATATATTTT.

This clone was picked up one time. This chain links TRBV18 with TRBJ2-5; D may be TRBD1 (5 bases). The germline gives CDR1 KGHSH, CDR2 LQKENI. V shed 0 bases and J shed 3 bases, with 11 bases lying between them. The CDR3 has 15 residues. CDR3 sequence (DNA): TGTGCCAGCTCACCACCACTTACAGGAAAAGAGACCCAGTACTTC. Residues: CASSPPLTGKETQYF.

CDR3 bases: TGTGCCAGCAGCTTAGCCCTACCGGGACTAGCGGGAGGATCCCAAGAGACCCAGTACTTC. Its protein is CASSLALPGLAGGSQETQYF. This chain links TRBV7-2 with TRBJ2-5, with TRBD2 matching over 15 bases. The V gene end was trimmed by 0 bases and the J gene end by 1 base; junction bases not matched to a gene: 9. Germline-derived CDR1 and CDR2 are SGHTA and FQGNSA. CDR3 length: 20 amino acids. The variable domain in full, completed from reference TRBV7-2 and TRBJ2-5, reads GAGVSQSPSNKVTEKGKDVELRCDPISGHTALYWYRQSLGQGLEFLIYFQGNSAPDKSGLPSDRFSAERTGGSVSTLTIQRTQQEDSAVYLCASSLALPGLAGGSQETQYFGPGTRLLVL.

This rearrangement joins TRBV18 to TRBJ1-1; no clear D gene. With 3 bases removed from V and 1 base from J, the gap between germline ends came to 12 bases. The CDR3 is 15 amino acids. CDR1 is KGHSH, CDR2 LQKENI, per germline. The CDR3 sequence: CASSPLSSRNTEAFF. CDR3 DNA sequence: TGTGCCAGCTCACCCCTATCGAGTCGGAACACTGAAGCTTTCTTT.

This clone was detected a few times. The chain joins TRBV3-1 (or the pseudogene TRBV3-2) to TRBJ1-2; D is unclear. The V gene lost 1 base and the J gene lost 3 bases, with 9 bases spanning the gap. This CDR3 spans 14 amino acids. Germline V lookup: CDR1 LGHDT, CDR2 YNNKEL (reference sequence). The CDR3 reads CASSQVGEYYGYTF. CDR3 nucleotides: TGTGCCAGCAGCCAAGTCGGAGAATACTATGGCTACACCTTC.

This clone was recorded only once. The chain recombines TRBV9 with TRBJ1-1; D is possibly TRBD1 (5 bases). CDR1 SGDLS and CDR2 YYNGEE come from the germline V gene. Trimming removed 0 bases at V and 3 bases at J, with 15 bases between. CDR3 length equals 16 residues. The DNA for the CDR3 is TGTGCCAGCAGCGTAGGGGCAGGGTGGGTCGACACTGAAGCTTTCTTT. Its protein product is CASSVGAGWVDTEAFF.

The chain has TRBV3-1 (or the pseudogene TRBV3-2) and TRBJ2-7; unclear D gene. Looked up from germline, CDR1 is LGHDT and CDR2 is YNNKEL (reference sequence). V gave up 2 bases and J gave up 6 bases, with 11 bases separating them. The CDR3 has 13 residues. CDR3 DNA: TGTGCCAGCAGCCAACTAGAGAGGTCCGAGCAGTACTTC. Protein product: CASSQLERSEQYF.

The CDR3 sequence is CASSFRVAGNEKLFF. Here the CDR3 DNA reads TGTGCCAGCAGCTTTAGAGTGGCAGGGAATGAAAAACTGTTTTTT. This chain connects TRBV7-2 to TRBJ1-4, with a tentative D call TRBD1 (5 bases). CDR3 size: 15 residues. Trimming removed 3 bases from V and 5 bases from J, with 13 bases in between. The germline V gene has CDR1 SGHTA and CDR2 FQGNSA.

The chain employs TRBV7-8 and TRBJ2-5; D is possibly TRBD1 (5 bases). Germline lookup yields CDR1 SGHVS and CDR2 FQNEAQ. V lost 4 bases, J lost 2 bases, and 8 bases lay in between. This CDR3 is 13 amino acids long. The CDR3 DNA is TGTGCCAGCAGCTCGACAGCTCAAGAGACCCAGTACTTC. Translation: CASSSTAQETQYF.

This chain connects TRBV19 to TRBJ2-1; TRBD1 is a possible D gene (5 bases). Germline CDR1 and CDR2: LNHDA and SQIVND (reference sequence). The V and J ends lost 6 bases and 9 bases respectively, with 15 bases between them. The CDR3 sequence is 13 residues long. CDR3 sequence (DNA): TGTGCCAGTAGGTCACAGGCGGTAGGTGAGCAGTTCTTC. This sequence encodes CASRSQAVGEQFF.

The rearrangement joins TRBV7-2 to TRBJ2-1; 7 bases fit TRBD2. CDR1 is SGHTA and CDR2 is FQGNSA in the germline V gene. With 5 bases clipped from V and 8 bases from J, the junction kept 9 bases outside the gene matches. This CDR3 has 14 residues. CDR3 residues: CASSITSDGDEQFF. The CDR3 region has the DNA TGTGCCAGCAGCATAACTAGCGACGGGGATGAGCAGTTCTTC.

This sequence joins TRBV9 and TRBJ1-4; 9 bases map to TRBD1. CDR1 is SGDLS, CDR2 YYNGEE, per germline. With V trimmed by 0 bases and J by 8 bases, 8 bases remained unmatched. The CDR3 is made up of 16 amino acids. CDR3 sequence reads: CASSVATGGSMEKLFF. The CDR3 nucleotides read TGTGCCAGCAGCGTAGCGACAGGGGGGTCGATGGAAAAACTGTTTTTT.

The chain couples TRBV7-9 to TRBJ2-7, with 11 positions matching TRBD2. This CDR3 is 15 amino acids long. The germline CDR1 and CDR2 sequences are SEHNR and FQNEAQ (reference sequence). Trimming at V came to 6 bases and at J to 3 bases, leaving 7 bases not matched to a gene. Written as DNA, the CDR3 is TGTGCCAGCAGTAGGACTAGCGGGCTGAACTACGAGCAGTACTTC. Translating it yields CASSRTSGLNYEQYF.

This clone came up once. The rearrangement links TRBV6-5 to TRBJ2-7; maybe TRBD1 (5 bases). The CDR3 is 14 amino acids. Trimming stripped 6 bases from V and 5 bases from J, with 17 bases between. CDR1 and CDR2 (germline): MNHEY, SVGAGI. CDR3 sequence reads: CASRESTRAHEQYF. The CDR3 DNA reads TGTGCCAGCAGGGAGTCGACCAGGGCTCACGAGCAGTACTTC.

Only a few counts were recorded for this clone. The chain carries TRBV6-5 and TRBJ2-1, with 8 bases matching TRBD2. Trimming at V came to 5 bases and at J to 6 bases, leaving 9 bases not matched to a gene. CDR1 MNHEY and CDR2 SVGAGI come from the germline V gene. The CDR3 has 15 amino acids. The CDR3 DNA reads as TGTGCCAGCAGTCACGGGACTAGTAGTCCCAATGAGCAGTTCTTC. The encoded protein is CASSHGTSSPNEQFF.

This sequence joins TRBV11-3 and TRBJ2-5; 10 bases align to TRBD1. The ends lost 5 bases at V and 0 bases at J; junction bases unmatched: 6. Germline V gene sequence: CDR1 SGHNT, CDR2 YENEEA. The CDR3 loop spans 16 amino acids. CDR3 in amino acids: CASSGPGQGNQETQYF. CDR3 bases: TGTGCCAGCAGCGGTCCGGGACAGGGGAACCAAGAGACCCAGTACTTC.

CDR3 in DNA: TGTGCCAGCTCACCGGGACAGGGCTCCTCTGGGGCCAACGTCCTGACTTTC. This encodes CASSPGQGSSGANVLTF. The V call is TRBV18, the J call TRBJ2-6; 9 bases agree with TRBD1. The CDR3 has 17 amino acids. Germline CDR1 reads KGHSH; CDR2 reads LQKENI. V was clipped by 3 bases and J by 0 bases; unmatched bases: 3.

This sequence joins TRBV12-3 or TRBV12-4 and TRBJ2-1, with TRBD1 matching 11 bases. The ends lost 11 bases at V and 5 bases at J; junction bases unmatched: 5. This CDR3 spans 13 amino acids. CDR3 sequence: CACGQGAHNEQFF. The CDR3 nucleotides are TGTGCCTGCGGACAGGGGGCCCACAATGAGCAGTTCTTC.